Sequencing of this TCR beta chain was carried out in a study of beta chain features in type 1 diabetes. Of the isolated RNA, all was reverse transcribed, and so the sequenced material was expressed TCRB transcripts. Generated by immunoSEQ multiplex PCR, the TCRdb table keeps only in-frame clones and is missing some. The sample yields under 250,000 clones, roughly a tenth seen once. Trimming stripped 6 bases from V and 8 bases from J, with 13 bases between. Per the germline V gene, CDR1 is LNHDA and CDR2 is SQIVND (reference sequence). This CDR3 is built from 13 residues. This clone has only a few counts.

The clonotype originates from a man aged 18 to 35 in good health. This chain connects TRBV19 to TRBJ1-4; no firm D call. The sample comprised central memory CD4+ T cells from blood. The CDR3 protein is CASSLTSAEKLFF. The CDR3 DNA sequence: TGTGCCAGTAGCCTTACCTCCGCGGAAAAACTGTTTTTT.